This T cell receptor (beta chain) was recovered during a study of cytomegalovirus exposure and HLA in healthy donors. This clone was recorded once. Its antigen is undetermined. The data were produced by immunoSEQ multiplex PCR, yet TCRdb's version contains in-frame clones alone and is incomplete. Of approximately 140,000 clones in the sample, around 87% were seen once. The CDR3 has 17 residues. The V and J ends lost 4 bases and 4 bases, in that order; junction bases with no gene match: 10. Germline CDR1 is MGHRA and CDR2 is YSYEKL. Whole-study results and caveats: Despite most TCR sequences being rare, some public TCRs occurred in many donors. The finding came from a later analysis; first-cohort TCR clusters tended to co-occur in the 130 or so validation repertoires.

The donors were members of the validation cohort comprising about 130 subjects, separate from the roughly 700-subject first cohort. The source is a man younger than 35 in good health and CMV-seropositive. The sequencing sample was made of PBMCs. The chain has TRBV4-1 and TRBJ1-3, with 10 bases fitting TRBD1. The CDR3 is CASSPFRQGAGGNTIYF. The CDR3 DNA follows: TGCGCCAGCAGCCCTTTTCGACAGGGGGCGGGAGGAAACACCATATATTTT.